The 17 T cell receptor beta chains given below trace back to one sample, sequenced in a study of human T cells and chemical hapten exposure. Documented time point: pre-sensitization, week 0. Documented treatment: therapeutic diphenylcyclopropenone sensitization with weekly scalp DPC. TCRdb ran MiXCR on the RACE reads and lists one entry per CDR3 protein. The repertoire includes some 110,000 distinct CDR3 sequences, around 12% of them detected once, and about 1.6% sits in the top ten. The source was whole blood, collected in connection with sensitization to the hapten diphenylcyclopropenone (DPC). The origin of the receptors is a woman aged 45-65 years with alopecia areata. Some clones in this sample may be carry-over from other donors' samples.

This clonotype was found many times. The chain combines TRBV29-1 with TRBJ2-7; unclear D gene. The CDR3 consists of 10 residues. With 1 base removed from V and 5 bases from J, the gap between germline ends came to 3 bases. Germline V lookup: CDR1 SQVTM, CDR2 ANQGSEA. CDR3 amino acids: CSVEVDEQYF. DNA for the CDR3: TGCAGCGTTGAAGTGGACGAGCAGTACTTC.

This rearrangement joins TRBV27 to TRBJ2-7; TRBD1 matches 8 bases. This CDR3 has 14 amino acids. The germline V gene encodes CDR1 MNHEY and CDR2 SMNVEV (reference sequence). Germline trimming cut 4 bases from V and 4 bases from J; bases unmatched to any gene: 6. This CDR3 reads CASSYRGYGYEQYF. The CDR3 bases are TGTGCCAGCAGTTACAGGGGGTACGGGTACGAGCAGTACTTC.

This chain connects TRBV7-6 to TRBJ2-1; maybe TRBD2 (7 bases). The germline V gene has CDR1 SGHVS and CDR2 FNYEAQ. V lost 2 bases and J 5 bases, leaving 13 bases between the germline ends. The CDR3 contains 15 residues. The CDR3 here is CASSLRAGANNEQFF. CDR3 DNA sequence: TGTGCCAGCAGCTTAAGGGCGGGGGCGAACAATGAGCAGTTCTTC.

This chain uses TRBV28 with TRBJ1-6; D gene unclear. The V gene's germline CDR1 is MDHEN and CDR2 SYDVKM. With 4 bases removed from V and 10 bases from J, the gap between germline ends came to 17 bases. The CDR3 has 15 amino acids. CDR3: CASSSLPVGLSPLHF. The CDR3 DNA sequence: TGTGCCAGCAGTTCCCTCCCGGTGGGTCTATCACCCCTCCACTTT.

This clonotype occurred a few times. The rearrangement links TRBV6-6 to TRBJ2-3; 7 bases match TRBD2. The CDR3 spans 12 residues. The trim removed 5 bases at V and 9 bases at J, leaving 5 bases unmatched. Germline-derived CDR1 and CDR2 are MNHNY and SVGAGI (reference sequence). This CDR3 reads CASSPPAGTQYF. As DNA, the CDR3 is TGTGCCAGCAGTCCGCCAGCGGGAACGCAGTATTTT.

The V gene is TRBV6-6, the J gene TRBJ1-5, with D unresolved. V was cut by 6 bases and J by 0 bases, with 12 bases left in between. The CDR3 runs 15 residues. The germline V gene encodes CDR1 MNHNY and CDR2 SVGAGI (reference sequence). Written as DNA, the CDR3 is TGTGCCAGCAGCCAGGACGGGATTAGCAATCAGCCCCAGCATTTT. Protein sequence: CASSQDGISNQPQHF.

This clonotype appeared a few times. This chain connects TRBV18 to TRBJ2-7; D may be TRBD2 (6 bases). CDR1 and CDR2 (germline): KGHSH, LQKENI. There are 16 residues in the CDR3. V was shortened by 3 bases and J by 3 bases, with 18 bases between the two germline ends. DNA for the CDR3: TGTGCCAGCTCACCCCGAGGGAGGACGGGAGACTACGAGCAGTACTTC. It yields the protein CASSPRGRTGDYEQYF. The full variable domain, with the rest looked up from reference TRBV18 and TRBJ2-7, is NAGVMQNPRHLVRRRGQEARLRCSPMKGHSHVYWYRQLPEEGLKFMVYLQKENIIDESGMPKERFSAEFPKEGPSILRIQQVVRGDSAAYFCASSPRGRTGDYEQYFGPGTRLTVT.

This clonotype has just a few counts. One junction end disagrees with the germline gene, perhaps due to a read error. The chain couples TRBV7-2 to TRBJ2-5; 9 bases fit TRBD2. The germline V gene encodes CDR1 SGHTA and CDR2 FQGNSA. The length of the CDR3 is 14 residues. As DNA, the CDR3 is TGTGCCAGCAGCCTAGCGGGGACCCAAGAGACCCAGTACTTC. Its translation: CASSLAGTQETQYF.

In this sample, this clonotype turned up a few times. The rearrangement uses TRBV5-4 and TRBJ2-5, with D possibly TRBD1 on 6 matching bases. This CDR3 is built from 14 residues. CDR1 is SGHNT, CDR2 YYREEE, per germline (reference sequence). V lost 6 bases and J lost 5, with 17 bases in between. The CDR3 DNA follows: TGTGCCAGCATGGGGGCAGGGGAGCAGGAGACCCAGTACTTC. Amino acid sequence: CASMGAGEQETQYF.

This sequence joins TRBV14 and TRBJ1-3, with a weak D call TRBD1 (5 bases). The ends were cut back, 1 base at V and 0 bases at J, with 19 bases in the middle. This CDR3 has 19 residues. Germline CDR1 and CDR2: SGHDN and FVKESK. CDR3 protein: CASSQVSLIWGNSGNTIYF. The CDR3 region has the DNA TGTGCCAGCAGCCAAGTCTCTCTAATCTGGGGGAACTCTGGAAACACCATATATTTT.

This clonotype was picked up a small number of times. This sequence joins TRBV29-1 and TRBJ2-7; 8 bases agree with TRBD1. This CDR3 region has 15 residues. Germline V gene sequence: CDR1 SQVTM, CDR2 ANQGSEA. V was pared by 4 bases and J by 7 bases, with 15 bases of the junction left unmatched. As DNA, the CDR3 is TGCAGCGTTGCGTTCAGGACAGGGAAGCCGGGGGAGCAGTACTTC. Residues: CSVAFRTGKPGEQYF.

This clonotype was counted a few times. The V and J genes are TRBV18 and TRBJ1-1; no firm D call. Germline CDR1 reads KGHSH; CDR2 reads LQKENI. CDR3 length: 12 residues. V was pared by 6 bases and J by 4 bases, with 9 bases between. The CDR3 bases are TGTGCCAGCTCTCCTAGGAGCACTGAAGCTTTCTTT. Protein product: CASSPRSTEAFF.

This clonotype came up a few times. The rearrangement uses TRBV28 and TRBJ1-1; the match to TRBD1 covers 7 bases. CDR1 and CDR2 (germline): MDHEN, SYDVKM. V trimming: 6 bases; J trimming: 1 base; junction bases outside the gene matches: 11. This CDR3 comprises 16 residues. CDR3 in DNA: TGTGCCAGCAGGCAGACAGGGACTATCACGAACACTGAAGCTTTCTTT. It translates to CASRQTGTITNTEAFF.

The chain has TRBV29-1 and TRBJ1-5; D is perhaps TRBD1 (5 bases). V gave up 4 bases and J gave up 4 bases, with 8 bases separating them. CDR1 and CDR2 (germline): SQVTM, ANQGSEA. The CDR3 extends over 12 amino acids. The CDR3 nucleotides read TGCAGCGTTGCAGAGGGGAATCAGCCCCAGCATTTT. Its protein product is CSVAEGNQPQHF.

V gene TRBV12-3 or TRBV12-4 combines with J gene TRBJ2-3; 13 positions match TRBD2. V lost 4 bases, J lost 6 bases, and 4 bases stayed unmatched. The CDR3 runs to 15 residues. This chain's CDR3 is CASSSLAGGPDTQYF. CDR3 bases: TGTGCCAGCAGTTCACTAGCGGGGGGGCCGGATACGCAGTATTTT.

In its sample, this clonotype was seen many times. This chain connects TRBV20-1 to TRBJ1-5, with TRBD1 matching over 7 bases. The CDR3 loop spans 13 amino acids. The junction had 8 bases not matched to a gene; V was cut back by 5 bases and J by 7 bases. Germline CDR1 reads DFQATT; CDR2 reads SNEGSKA (reference sequence). This CDR3 reads CSARRQGPQPQHF. The CDR3 bases are TGCAGTGCTCGTCGACAGGGACCCCAGCCCCAGCATTTT.

This clonotype occurred many times. The chain has TRBV7-2 and TRBJ1-6; TRBD1 agrees at 7 bases. The junction had 7 bases not matched to a gene; V was cut back by 6 bases and J by 5 bases. There are 15 residues in the CDR3. CDR1 is SGHTA, CDR2 FQGNSA, per germline. DNA for the CDR3: TGTGCCAGCAGGGCCGGACAGGTGAATAATTCACCCCTCCACTTT. Translating it yields CASRAGQVNNSPLHF.